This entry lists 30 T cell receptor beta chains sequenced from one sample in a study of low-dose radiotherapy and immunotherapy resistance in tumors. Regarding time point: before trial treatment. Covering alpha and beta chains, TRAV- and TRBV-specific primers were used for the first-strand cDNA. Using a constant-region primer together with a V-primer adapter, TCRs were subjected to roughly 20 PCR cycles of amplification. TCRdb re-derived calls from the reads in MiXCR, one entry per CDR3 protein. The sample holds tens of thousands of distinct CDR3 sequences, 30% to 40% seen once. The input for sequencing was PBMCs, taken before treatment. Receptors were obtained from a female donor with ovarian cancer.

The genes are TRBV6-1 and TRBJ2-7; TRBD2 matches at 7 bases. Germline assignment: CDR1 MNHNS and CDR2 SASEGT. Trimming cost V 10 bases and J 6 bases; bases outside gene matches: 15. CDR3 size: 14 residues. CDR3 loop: CATMVRTRASEQYF. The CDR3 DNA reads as TGTGCCACCATGGTTCGGACTAGAGCTAGCGAGCAGTACTTC.

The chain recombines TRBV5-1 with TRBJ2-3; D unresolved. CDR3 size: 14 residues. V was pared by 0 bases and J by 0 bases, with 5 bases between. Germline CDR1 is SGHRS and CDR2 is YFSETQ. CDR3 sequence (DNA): TGCGCCAGCAGCTTGGTTCAGAGCACAGATACGCAGTATTTT. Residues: CASSLVQSTDTQYF.

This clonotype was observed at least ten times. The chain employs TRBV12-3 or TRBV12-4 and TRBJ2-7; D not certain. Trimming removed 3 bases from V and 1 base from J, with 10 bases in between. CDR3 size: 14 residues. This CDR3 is CASSFRRRSYEQYF. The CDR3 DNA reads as TGTGCCAGCAGTTTCCGGCGCCGTTCCTACGAGCAGTACTTC.

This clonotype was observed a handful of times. CDR3 sequence (DNA): TGCGCCAGCAGCTTGAATCTACAGGGGGCGGCAGGAAACACCATATATTTT. It is translated as CASSLNLQGAAGNTIYF. This chain connects TRBV5-1 to TRBJ1-3, with 9 positions matching TRBD1. CDR1 is SGHRS, CDR2 YFSETQ, per germline. CDR3 length: 17 residues. V was pared by 1 base and J by 4 bases, with 9 bases of the junction left unmatched. Full variable domain (remainder filled in from reference TRBV5-1 and TRBJ1-3): KAGVTQTPRYLIKTRGQQVTLSCSPISGHRSVSWYQQTPGQGLQFLFEYFSETQRNKGNFPGRFSGRQFSNSRSEMNVSTLELGDSALYLCASSLNLQGAAGNTIYFGEGSWLTVV.

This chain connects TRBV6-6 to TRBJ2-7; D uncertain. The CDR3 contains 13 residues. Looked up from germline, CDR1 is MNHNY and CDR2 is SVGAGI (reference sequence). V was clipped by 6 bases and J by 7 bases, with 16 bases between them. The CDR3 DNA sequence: TGTGCCAGCAGAGTCCGGGCTTCAAATGAGCAGTACTTC. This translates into CASRVRASNEQYF.

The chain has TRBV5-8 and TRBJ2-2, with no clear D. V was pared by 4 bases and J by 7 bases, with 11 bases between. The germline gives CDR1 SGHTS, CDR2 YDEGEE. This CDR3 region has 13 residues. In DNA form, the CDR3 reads TGTGCCAGCAGCCGTCCTCCCAACGGGGAGCTGTTTTTT. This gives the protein CASSRPPNGELFF.

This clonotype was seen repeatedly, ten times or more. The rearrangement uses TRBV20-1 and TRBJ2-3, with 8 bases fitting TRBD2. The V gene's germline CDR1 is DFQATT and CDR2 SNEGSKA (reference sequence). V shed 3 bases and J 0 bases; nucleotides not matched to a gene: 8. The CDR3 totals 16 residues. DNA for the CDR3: TGCAGTGCTAGCCAGCGGGAGAGCTCTAGCACAGATACGCAGTATTTT. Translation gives CSASQRESSSTDTQYF.

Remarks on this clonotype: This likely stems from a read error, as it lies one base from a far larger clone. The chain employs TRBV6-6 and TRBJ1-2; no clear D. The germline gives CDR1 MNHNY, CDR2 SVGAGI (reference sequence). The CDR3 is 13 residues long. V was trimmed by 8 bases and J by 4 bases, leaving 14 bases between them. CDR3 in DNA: TGTGCCAGCTCCCCCCGGGTCCTCTATGGCTACACCTTC. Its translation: CASSPRVLYGYTF.

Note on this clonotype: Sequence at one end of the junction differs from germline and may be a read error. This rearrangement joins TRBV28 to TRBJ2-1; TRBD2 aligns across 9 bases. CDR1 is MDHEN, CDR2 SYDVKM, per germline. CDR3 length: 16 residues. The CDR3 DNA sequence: TGTGCCAGCAGCACTCTAGCGGGGAGCTCCTACAACGAGCAGTTCTTC. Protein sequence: CASSTLAGSSYNEQFF.

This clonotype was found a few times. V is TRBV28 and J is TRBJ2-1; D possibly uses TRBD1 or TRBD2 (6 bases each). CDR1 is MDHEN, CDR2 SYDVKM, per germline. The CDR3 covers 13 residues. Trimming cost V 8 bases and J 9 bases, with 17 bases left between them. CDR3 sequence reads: CASLLRGASEQFF. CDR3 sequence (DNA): TGTGCCAGCCTCCTTAGGGGGGCTAGTGAGCAGTTCTTC.

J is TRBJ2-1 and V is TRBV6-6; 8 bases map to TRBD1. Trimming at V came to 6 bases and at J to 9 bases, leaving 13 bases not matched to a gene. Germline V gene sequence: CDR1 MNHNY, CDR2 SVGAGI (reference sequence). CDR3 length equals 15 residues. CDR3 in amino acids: CASSDTGGPYGEQFF. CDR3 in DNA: TGTGCCAGCAGCGACACAGGGGGACCCTACGGTGAGCAGTTCTTC.

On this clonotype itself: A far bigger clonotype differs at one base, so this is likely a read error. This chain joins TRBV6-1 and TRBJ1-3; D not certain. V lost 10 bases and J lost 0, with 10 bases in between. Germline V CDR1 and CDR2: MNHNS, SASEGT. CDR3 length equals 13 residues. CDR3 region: CAIRNSSGNTIYF. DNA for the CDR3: TGTGCCATCCGGAACAGCTCTGGAAACACCATATATTTT.

CDR3 nucleotides: TGTGCCTGGCACGGGACTGGCGTGGAGACCCAGTACTTC. Amino acids: CAWHGTGVETQYF. The gene calls are TRBV30 and TRBJ2-5; a weak D match, TRBD2 (6 bases). V was cut by 5 bases and J by 5 bases, with 15 bases left in between. The CDR3 has 13 amino acids. Germline CDR1 GTSNPN, CDR2 SVGIG (reference sequence).

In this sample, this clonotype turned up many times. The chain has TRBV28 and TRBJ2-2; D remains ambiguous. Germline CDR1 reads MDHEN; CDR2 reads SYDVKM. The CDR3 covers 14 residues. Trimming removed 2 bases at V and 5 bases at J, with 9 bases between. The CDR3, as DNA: TGTGCCAGCAGTTTAGAGGCCGGGACCGGGGAGCTGTTTTTT. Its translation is CASSLEAGTGELFF.

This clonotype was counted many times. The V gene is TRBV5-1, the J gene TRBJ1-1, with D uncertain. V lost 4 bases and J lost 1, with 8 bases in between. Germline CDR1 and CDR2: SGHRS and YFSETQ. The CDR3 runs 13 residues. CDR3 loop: CASSSDKNTEAFF. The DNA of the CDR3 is TGCGCCAGCAGCAGCGACAAGAACACTGAAGCTTTCTTT.

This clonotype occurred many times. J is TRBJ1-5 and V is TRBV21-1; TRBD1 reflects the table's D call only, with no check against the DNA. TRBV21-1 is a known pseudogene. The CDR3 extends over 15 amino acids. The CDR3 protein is CASSKYDRYFLPQHF. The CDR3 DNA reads TGTGCCAGCAGCAAATACGACAGGTATTTTCTGCCCCAGCATTTT.

The CDR3 nucleotides read TGTGCCAGCGGTCAGGGTTCTGGGGCCAACGTCCTGACTTTC. It yields the protein CASGQGSGANVLTF. The chain joins TRBV12-3 or TRBV12-4 to TRBJ2-6, with TRBD1 as a possible D gene (5 bases). V dropped 8 bases and J dropped 1 base, with 9 bases sitting between them. The CDR3 totals 14 residues.

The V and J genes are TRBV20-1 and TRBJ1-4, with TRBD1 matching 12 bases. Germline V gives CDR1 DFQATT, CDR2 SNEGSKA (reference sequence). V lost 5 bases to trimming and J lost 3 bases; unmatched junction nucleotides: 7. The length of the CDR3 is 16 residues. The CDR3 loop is CSAAGTGGFANEKLFF. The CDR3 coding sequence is TGCAGTGCTGCGGGGACAGGGGGCTTCGCTAATGAAAAACTGTTTTTT.

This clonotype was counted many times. The CDR3 spells CASSLIHRRELRAFF. The CDR3 coding sequence is TGTGCCAGCAGCTTAATACATAGGAGGGAGCTAAGAGCTTTCTTT. The rearrangement uses TRBV11-2 and TRBJ1-1, with no clear D. Germline CDR1 reads SGHAT; CDR2 reads FQNNGV. The CDR3 consists of 15 residues. V was cut by 2 bases and J by 10 bases, with 20 bases left in between.

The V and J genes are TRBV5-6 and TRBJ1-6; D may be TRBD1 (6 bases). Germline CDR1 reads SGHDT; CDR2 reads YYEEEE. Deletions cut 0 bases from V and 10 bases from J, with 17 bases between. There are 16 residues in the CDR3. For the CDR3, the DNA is TGTGCCAGCAGCTTGGTAGGGGACATCAAGGACTCACCCCTCCACTTT. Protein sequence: CASSLVGDIKDSPLHF.

CDR3 sequence (DNA): TGTGCCAGCAGGGGGGTAACGGGAGTTTTCAATGAGCAGTTCTTC. The encoded protein is CASRGVTGVFNEQFF. This chain links TRBV12-3 or TRBV12-4 with TRBJ2-1; possibly TRBD2 for D (6 bases). Trimming took 6 bases from V and 6 from J, leaving 18 bases between them. This CDR3 has 15 amino acids.

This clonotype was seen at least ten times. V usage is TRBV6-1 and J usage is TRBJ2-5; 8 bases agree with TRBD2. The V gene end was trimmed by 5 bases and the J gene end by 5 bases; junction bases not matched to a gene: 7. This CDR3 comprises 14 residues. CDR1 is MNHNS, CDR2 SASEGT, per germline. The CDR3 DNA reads TGTGCCAGCAGTTCCCCCGGGGGGGGGGAGACCCAGTACTTC. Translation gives CASSSPGGGETQYF.

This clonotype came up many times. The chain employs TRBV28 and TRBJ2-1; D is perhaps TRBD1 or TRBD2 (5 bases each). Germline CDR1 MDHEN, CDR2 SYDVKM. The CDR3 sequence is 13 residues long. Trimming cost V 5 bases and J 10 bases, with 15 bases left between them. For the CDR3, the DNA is TGTGCCAGCAGTCTAGGGGACCGAACCGAGCAGTTCTTC. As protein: CASSLGDRTEQFF.

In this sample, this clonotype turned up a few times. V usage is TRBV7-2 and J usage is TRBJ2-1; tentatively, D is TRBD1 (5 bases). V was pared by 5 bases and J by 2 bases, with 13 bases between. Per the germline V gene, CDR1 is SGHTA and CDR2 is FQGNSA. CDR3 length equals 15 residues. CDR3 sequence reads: CASSPESGTYNEQFF. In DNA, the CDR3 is TGTGCCAGCAGCCCGGAGTCAGGGACCTACAATGAGCAGTTCTTC.

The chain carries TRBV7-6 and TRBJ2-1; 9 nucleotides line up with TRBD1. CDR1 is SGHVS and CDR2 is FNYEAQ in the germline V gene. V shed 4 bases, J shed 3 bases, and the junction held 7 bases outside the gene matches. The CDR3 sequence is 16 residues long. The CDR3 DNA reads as TGTGCCAGCAGCTCGTATCCGGGACAGGGCTACAATGAGCAGTTCTTC. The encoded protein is CASSSYPGQGYNEQFF.

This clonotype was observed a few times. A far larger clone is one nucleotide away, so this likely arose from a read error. The CDR3 DNA sequence: TGTGCCAGCAGTTTACGACACTCCGAGACTAGCGGGGGGGCCCCAAGGGAGCAGTACTTC. Encoded protein: CASSLRHSETSGGAPREQYF. The chain links TRBV12-3 or TRBV12-4 to TRBJ2-7; TRBD2 matches 14 bases. The CDR3 loop spans 20 amino acids. The V and J ends lost 2 bases and 7 bases, in that order; junction bases with no gene match: 19.

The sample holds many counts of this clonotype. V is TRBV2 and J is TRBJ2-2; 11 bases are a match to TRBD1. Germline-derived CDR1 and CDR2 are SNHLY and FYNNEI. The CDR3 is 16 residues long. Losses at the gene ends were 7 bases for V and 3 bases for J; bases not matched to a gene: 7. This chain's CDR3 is CASNLGQGGHTGELFF. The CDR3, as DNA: TGTGCCAGCAATCTGGGACAGGGGGGACACACCGGGGAGCTGTTTTTT.

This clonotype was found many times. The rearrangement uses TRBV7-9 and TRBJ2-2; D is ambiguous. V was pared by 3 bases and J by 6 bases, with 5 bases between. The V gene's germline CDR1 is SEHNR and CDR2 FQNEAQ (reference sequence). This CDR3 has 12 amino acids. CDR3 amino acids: CASSFSPGELFF. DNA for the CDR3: TGTGCCAGCAGCTTTTCCCCCGGGGAGCTGTTTTTT.

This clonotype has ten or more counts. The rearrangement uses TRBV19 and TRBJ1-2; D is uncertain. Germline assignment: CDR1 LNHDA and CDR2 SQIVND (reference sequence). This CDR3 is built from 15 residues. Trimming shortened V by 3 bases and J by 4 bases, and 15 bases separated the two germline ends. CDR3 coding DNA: TGTGCCAGTAGTATTACAGATAAGGGTGTCTATGGCTACACCTTC. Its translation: CASSITDKGVYGYTF.

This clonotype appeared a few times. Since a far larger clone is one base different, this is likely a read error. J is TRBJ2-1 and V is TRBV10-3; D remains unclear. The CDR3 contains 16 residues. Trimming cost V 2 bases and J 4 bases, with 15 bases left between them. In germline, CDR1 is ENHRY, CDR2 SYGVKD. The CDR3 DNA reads TGTGCCATCAGTGAGACAGACATATTTGGATACAATGAGCAGTTCTTC. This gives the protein CAISETDIFGYNEQFF.